A few counts support the clone carrying this T cell receptor beta chain. Antigen unknown. The CDR3 extends over 13 amino acids. V lost 5 bases and J lost 5; bases outside the gene matches: 8. Germline loops: CDR1 SQVTM, CDR2 ANQGSEA. These data originate in a study of shared clonotypes between healthy human individuals. General study findings and limits: It was the non-shared clonotypes that had lower generation probabilities than clonotypes shared by all four donors.

Measured with immunoSEQ multiplex PCR; TCRdb has only the in-frame clones, and not every one. This table has some 2.4 million clones, over 85% appearing once. This chain connects TRBV29-1 to TRBJ2-7; 8 bases are a match to TRBD1. Sequencing used naive CD4+ T cells from PBMCs. The sample's subset: CD45RA+ positively selected. This TCR came from a man between 18 and 35 years old in good health. Some clones in this sample may be carry-over from other donors' samples. The CDR3 is CSVRAGGPHEQYF. In nucleotides, the CDR3 is TGCAGCGTTCGGGCAGGGGGCCCCCACGAGCAGTACTTC.